This TCR beta chain derives from a study of sequential checkpoint blockade in melanoma. As for the study in general: Arm A got nivolumab then ipilimumab; arm B the reverse, 1:1.

Data came from immunoSEQ multiplex PCR; TCRdb stores just in-frame clones and leaves some out. This sample yields under 9,500 clones, of which roughly three fifths are seen a single time; about 39% belongs to the top ten. The CDR3 loop spans 15 amino acids. Trimming took 7 bases from V and 7 from J; bases not matched to a gene: 6. Germline V gene data show CDR1 as SGHTA and CDR2 as FQGNSA. This clone was recorded only once. The sample's treatment: randomized to nivolumab then ipilimumab (arm A) or the reverse (arm B). None of the patients previously received DNA-damaging chemotherapy. From thawed PBMCs, live CD3+CD8+ cells negative for CD19 and CD56 were sorted.

The sequencing used CD8+ T cells sorted from blood (inferred from file names), collected from a patient given nivolumab and ipilimumab in sequence. The sequence was collected from a human donor with melanoma. The chain uses TRBV7-2 and TRBJ2-1, with 14 nucleotides matching TRBD2. The CDR3 loop is CASKRLAGGVNEQFF. The CDR3 bases are TGTGCCAGCAAAAGACTAGCGGGGGGGGTAAATGAGCAGTTCTTC.